This T cell receptor beta chain was documented in a study of blood T cell repertoires in COVID-19. The wider study: Researchers got acute and convalescent COVID-19 samples from the United States, Italy and Spain. PBMCs, B-cell-depleted T cells, or T cells provided the cDNA or gDNA that made up the material.

In the original processing: Reference gene primer amplification yielded estimated nucleated cell counts. This table comes from immunoSEQ multiplex PCR, and its TCRdb copy is limited to in-frame clones, with some not included. Clone size and the V and J calls come from that table; the DNA yielded D and trimming. In the table there are 250,000 to 300,000 clones, 65% to 90% of which are singletons. While infection was still active, Seattle patients were enrolled and then followed longitudinally. Germline loops: CDR1 KGHDR, CDR2 SFDVKD. The V end was cut by 9 bases, the J end by 14 bases, with 16 bases between. CDR3 size: 11 residues. This clone was seen once.

The sequence was obtained from a woman in her sixties or seventies with COVID-19, enrolled during active disease. The genes are TRBV24-1 and TRBJ2-1; possible D gene TRBD1, 6 bases. Sequenced: peripheral blood. CDR3 in amino acids: CATGYRDKEFF. The CDR3 nucleotides are TGTGCCACCGGTTACCGGGACAAGGAGTTCTTC.